This TCR beta chain is from a study of T cell responses to AZD1222 COVID-19 vaccine. Study-level findings and limits: Of spike-specific TCRs, nearly half reportedly target regions left unmutated in variants. All repertoire sampling was performed exclusively after the peak T cell response.

Profiling relied on immunoSEQ multiplex PCR, and the TCRdb table lists in-frame clones only, not all of them. Of 90,000 to 150,000 clones in the sample, 85% to 90% are singletons; the top ten hold over 3%. To note about this clone: Its specificity is not known.

In germline, CDR1 is SGHRS, CDR2 YFSETQ. The ends were cut back, 5 bases at V and 1 base at J, with 7 bases in the middle. This CDR3 is 12 amino acids long. The rearrangement uses TRBV5-1 and TRBJ2-7; a possible D gene is TRBD1 (5 bases). The sequence was collected from an adult in good health. Sample: peripheral blood, taken on day 0 of AZD1222 vaccination. CDR3 nucleotide sequence: TGCGCCAGCAGGGACAATTCCTACGAGCAGTACTTC. Amino acids: CASRDNSYEQYF.